The subject of this entry is one TCR beta chain. Some clones are missing from TCRdb's copy, which holds only in-frame ones; the method was immunoSEQ multiplex PCR. The top ten clones hold 2% to 2.5% of a sample with approximately 150,000 clones, 70% to 90% of them seen once. The source of the sample is a study of blood T cell repertoires in COVID-19. Overall study: Sources were T cells, B-cell-depleted T cells, or PBMCs; the material itself was cDNA or gDNA.

Germline CDR1 reads SNHLY; CDR2 reads FYNNEI. Trimming took off 2 bases at V and 0 bases at J, with 17 bases between the two ends. The CDR3 is 18 residues long. This receptor was taken from a man over 45 who had recovered from COVID-19. Sequenced material: peripheral blood. The gene calls are TRBV2 and TRBJ1-5; TRBD1 might be the D (5 bases). This CDR3 is CASSEKGKQANSNQPQHF. The DNA for the CDR3 is TGTGCCAGCAGTGAAAAAGGGAAACAGGCGAATAGCAATCAGCCCCAGCATTTT. The full variable domain, rest sourced from reference TRBV2 and TRBJ1-5, is EPEVTQTPSHQVTQMGQEVILRCVPISNHLYFYWYRQILGQKVEFLVSFYNNEISEKSEIFDDQFSVERPDGSNFTLKIRSTKLEDSAMYFCASSEKGKQANSNQPQHFGDGTRLSIL.